Reported below is one T cell receptor beta chain. The antigen is unknown. The PCR had 60 Vbeta and 13 Jbeta primers. Clones were read by immunoSEQ multiplex PCR, and TCRdb kept only the in-frame ones, dropping some. In the table there are 150,000 to 200,000 clones, 80% to 85% of which are singletons. The data belong to a study of cytomegalovirus exposure and HLA in healthy donors. The study's findings and limits: Using a false discovery rate of 0.05, a later analysis showed that 15,000 to 20,000 TCR beta sequences were associated with HLA alleles. One cluster of highly shared sequence variants probably arose as a sequencing artifact.

Germline V CDR1 and CDR2: SNHLY, FYNNEI. V gave up 10 bases and J gave up 7 bases; unmatched junction bases: 7. The CDR3 covers 12 residues. Nobody wrote down the CMV serostatus of this donor. This sequence was found in a human donor in good health. The rearrangement links TRBV2 to TRBJ2-1, with 7 nucleotides matching TRBD1. The sequencing input was PBMCs. The CDR3 reads CATPKGANEQFF. The CDR3 nucleotides read TGTGCCACCCCCAAGGGGGCGAATGAGCAGTTCTTC.